Below, one T cell receptor (beta chain) is given with its context. Its target is unknown. This CDR3 is 14 amino acids long. Germline lookup yields CDR1 LNHNV and CDR2 YYDKDF (reference sequence). Trimming pared 0 bases from V and 4 bases from J, leaving 7 bases between. In the PCR, 60 Vbeta and 13 Jbeta primers were used. Assay: immunoSEQ multiplex PCR; the TCRdb copy retains only in-frame clones and omits some. This table holds 84,000 or so clones, roughly 80% found once. These data are taken from a study of cytomegalovirus exposure and HLA in healthy donors. General study findings and limits: Other equally common chains were less clonally expanded than HLA-associated TCR beta chains, a later analysis showed. In a later analysis, at a false discovery rate of 0.05, under 20,000 TCR beta sequences were associated with HLA alleles.

Material: PBMCs. The genes are TRBV15 and TRBJ1-3; D gene ambiguous. This TCR was recovered from a man aged 25 to 45 in good health and CMV-seronegative. The CDR3 region is CATSRDSTGNTIYF. The CDR3 DNA reads as TGTGCCACCAGCAGAGATTCGACAGGAAACACCATATATTTT.